This T cell receptor (beta chain) stems from a study of blood T cell repertoires in COVID-19. Study-wide context: In each case, the material was cDNA or gDNA derived from T cells, B-cell-depleted T cells, or PBMCs.

The CDR3 is made up of 14 amino acids. The germline V gene has CDR1 SQVTM and CDR2 ANQGSEA. V trimming: 6 bases; J trimming: 6 bases; junction bases outside the gene matches: 4. This clone was counted a few times. Profiling relied on immunoSEQ multiplex PCR, and the TCRdb table lists in-frame clones only, not all of them. The repertoire holds around 150,000 clones, with 84% as singletons. This sequence originates from a woman at least 80 years old with acute or convalescent COVID-19. The sample consisted of peripheral blood. The chain links TRBV29-1 to TRBJ2-1; TRBD2 aligns across 14 bases. The CDR3 DNA reads TGCAGCGTGCCCGGACTAGCGGGAGGCAATGAGCAGTTCTTC. Its translation is CSVPGLAGGNEQFF.